The 25 T cell receptor beta chains below come from one sample, sequenced in a study of Ad26.COV2.S vaccination and SARS-CoV-2 variants. Regarding treatment: around 19 received Ad26.COV2.S at low or high dose, single or two shots; about 5 received placebo; per-sample allocation not given. After the first vaccine or placebo injection, samples were drawn on day 63. Using immunoSEQ multiplex PCR, the repertoire was profiled, and TCRdb retains in-frame clones only, with some absent. The sample shows about 350,000 clones, around 84% of them seen only once. Here the sequenced sample was peripheral blood, taken in a trial of Ad26.COV2.S vaccine versus placebo. The receptors were gathered from a person aged 18 to 65 who received the Ad26.COV2.S COVID-19 vaccine or a placebo.

V is TRBV9 and J is TRBJ2-2, with 13 bases aligning to TRBD2. The CDR3 consists of 18 residues. V was pared by 4 bases and J by 1 base, with 7 bases of the junction left unmatched. Germline assignment: CDR1 SGDLS and CDR2 YYNGEE. The CDR3 bases are TGTGCCAGCAGCAGACGGACTAGCGGGGGAATGAACACCGGGGAGCTGTTTTTT. This gives the protein CASSRRTSGGMNTGELFF.

The chain combines TRBV19 with TRBJ2-3, with 12 bases aligning to TRBD1. The V segment lost 5 bases and the J segment 4 bases; nucleotides outside the gene matches: 7. The germline V gene encodes CDR1 LNHDA and CDR2 SQIVND (reference sequence). The CDR3 is made up of 16 amino acids. For the CDR3, the DNA is TGTGCCAGTAGTCCCACCGGGACAGGGGGCGCAGATACGCAGTATTTT. It specifies CASSPTGTGGADTQYF.

The genes are TRBV18 and TRBJ2-7, with unresolved D. Trimming took off 3 bases at V and 10 bases at J, with 1 base between the two ends. The CDR3 totals 8 residues. Germline CDR1 KGHSH, CDR2 LQKENI. The DNA for the CDR3 is TGTGCCAGCTCACCCCAGTACTTC. This gives the protein CASSPQYF.

The gene calls are TRBV29-1 and TRBJ2-7; no reliable D call. The CDR3 is 15 residues long. The V and J ends lost 6 bases and 6 bases respectively, with 24 bases between them. Germline CDR1 SQVTM, CDR2 ANQGSEA. The CDR3 loop is CSVVQPGFPYIEQYF. CDR3 nucleotides: TGCAGCGTCGTTCAACCGGGTTTTCCTTATATCGAGCAGTACTTC.

This chain links TRBV7-7 with TRBJ2-1; D might be TRBD2 (6 bases). Germline V lookup: CDR1 SSHAT, CDR2 FNYEAQ (reference sequence). Trimming pared 5 bases from V and 0 bases from J, leaving 14 bases between. CDR3 size: 16 residues. The DNA for the CDR3 is TGTGCCAGCAGCCCCGGTGCGGGGAGCTCCTACAATGAGCAGTTCTTC. Its protein is CASSPGAGSSYNEQFF.

V usage is TRBV25-1 and J usage is TRBJ2-1; D is perhaps TRBD1 or TRBD2 (5 bases each). Trimming took 1 base from V and 5 from J, leaving 15 bases between them. The CDR3 length is 16 residues. From germline, CDR1 is MGHDK and CDR2 SYGVNS. The DNA of the CDR3 is TGTGCCAGCAGTGAATTGGTGGGGGTCTCTCACAATGAGCAGTTCTTC. Translating it yields CASSELVGVSHNEQFF. Full variable domain (rest looked up from reference TRBV25-1 and TRBJ2-1): EADIYQTPRYLVIGTGKKITLECSQTMGHDKMYWYQQDPGMELHLIHYSYGVNSTEKGDLSSESTVSRIRTEHFPLTLESARPSHTSQYLCASSELVGVSHNEQFFGPGTRLTVL.

V usage is TRBV6-5 and J usage is TRBJ1-1, with D unclear. Germline CDR1 and CDR2: MNHEY and SVGAGI. The CDR3 covers 15 residues. Trimming removed 8 bases from V and 0 bases from J, with 16 bases in between. This chain's CDR3 is CASYGLEIMNTEAFF. The CDR3 DNA reads as TGTGCCAGCTACGGGTTGGAAATTATGAACACTGAAGCTTTCTTT.

This rearrangement joins TRBV27 to TRBJ2-7; TRBD2 matches at 10 bases. This CDR3 has 14 amino acids. Germline-derived CDR1 and CDR2 are MNHEY and SMNVEV (reference sequence). With 5 bases clipped from V and 2 bases from J, the junction kept 3 bases outside the gene matches. CDR3 in DNA: TGTGCCAGCAGTCTAGCGGGGGAGACCTACGAGCAGTACTTC. This translates into CASSLAGETYEQYF.

This chain links TRBV5-1 with TRBJ2-2, with a tentative D call TRBD2 (5 bases). The germline V gene has CDR1 SGHRS and CDR2 YFSETQ. The CDR3 has 15 amino acids. V dropped 0 bases and J dropped 7 bases, with 13 bases sitting between them. CDR3 protein: CASSLVRGIGGELFF. CDR3 sequence (DNA): TGCGCCAGCAGCTTGGTGAGAGGGATCGGCGGGGAGCTGTTTTTT.

The chain recombines TRBV2 with TRBJ1-1, with 9 bases matching TRBD1. CDR3 length equals 14 residues. With 6 bases clipped from V and 3 bases from J, the junction kept 5 bases outside the gene matches. The germline CDR1 and CDR2 sequences are SNHLY and FYNNEI. The CDR3 here is CASSQQGAHTEAFF. CDR3 sequence (DNA): TGTGCCAGCAGCCAACAGGGGGCCCACACTGAAGCTTTCTTT.

The V and J genes are TRBV5-6 and TRBJ2-3, with D possibly matching TRBD1 (8 bases). The germline V gene has CDR1 SGHDT and CDR2 YYEEEE. The CDR3 loop spans 15 amino acids. V lost 4 bases and J 8 bases, leaving 20 bases between the germline ends. The CDR3 DNA follows: TGTGCCAGCAGCCACAGGGGGGGCTCACAGATTACGCAGTATTTT. Encoded protein: CASSHRGGSQITQYF.

The V and J genes are TRBV6-5 and TRBJ1-1, with D perhaps matching TRBD1 (5 bases). This CDR3 spans 14 amino acids. V was trimmed by 2 bases and J by 10 bases, leaving 17 bases between them. Germline V gene data show CDR1 as MNHEY and CDR2 as SVGAGI. CDR3 sequence: CASSYTSITRGAFF. As DNA, the CDR3 is TGTGCCAGCAGTTACACCAGCATCACAAGGGGAGCTTTCTTT.

The genes are TRBV12-5 and TRBJ1-2; D is uncertain. V shed 3 bases and J shed 1 base, with 0 bases lying between them. Looked up from germline, CDR1 is LGHNT and CDR2 is FRNRAP. This CDR3 has 11 residues. The CDR3 sequence is CASGFNYGYTF. CDR3 DNA: TGTGCTAGTGGTTTTAACTATGGCTACACCTTC. Complete variable domain (other parts from reference TRBV12-5 and TRBJ1-2): DARVTQTPRHKVTEMGQEVTMRCQPILGHNTVFWYRQTMMQGLELLAYFRNRAPLDDSGMPKDRFSAEMPDATLATLKIQPSEPRDSAVYFCASGFNYGYTFGSGTRLTVV.

This chain connects TRBV5-4 to TRBJ2-7, with D perhaps matching TRBD2 (5 bases). Germline loops: CDR1 SGHNT, CDR2 YYREEE (reference sequence). The ends were cut back, 0 bases at V and 3 bases at J, with 13 bases in the middle. The CDR3 consists of 15 residues. CDR3 residues: CASSLAGRTNYEQYF. CDR3 bases: TGTGCCAGCAGCTTGGCGGGGAGAACAAACTACGAGCAGTACTTC.

As DNA, the CDR3 is TGTGCCAGCAGCCGACCGGACACGGGCTACACAGATACGCAGTATTTT. Amino acid sequence: CASSRPDTGYTDTQYF. The chain is built from TRBV7-8 and TRBJ2-3, with D perhaps matching TRBD1 (5 bases). CDR1 is SGHVS, CDR2 FQNEAQ, per germline. V lost 5 bases and J lost 2, with 17 bases in between. The CDR3 totals 16 residues.

The V gene is TRBV7-2, the J gene TRBJ2-4, with D possibly TRBD1 on 6 matching bases. V lost 2 bases and J lost 6, with 11 bases in between. In germline, CDR1 is SGHTA, CDR2 FQGNSA. The CDR3 length is 14 residues. The CDR3 bases are TGTGCCAGCAGCTTAACGCAGGGGATAAACATTCAGTACTTC. Encoded protein: CASSLTQGINIQYF. The whole variable domain, filled in from reference TRBV7-2 and TRBJ2-4, reads GAGVSQSPSNKVTEKGKDVELRCDPISGHTALYWYRQSLGQGLEFLIYFQGNSAPDKSGLPSDRFSAERTGGSVSTLTIQRTQQEDSAVYLCASSLTQGINIQYFGAGTRLSVL.

The J gene is TRBJ1-6, the V gene TRBV21-1. TRBV21-1 corresponds to a pseudogene. The CDR3 totals 17 residues. CDR3 nucleotides: TGTGCCAGCAGCAAAAAAGCGAGGGAATATGGTGATTCACCCCTCCACTTT. Its protein product is CASSKKAREYGDSPLHF.

The DNA of the CDR3 is TGTGCCAGCAGCGACAGACGTGAGACCCAGTACTTC. Protein sequence: CASSDRRETQYF. The chain has TRBV9 and TRBJ2-5; D gene unclear. There are 12 residues in the CDR3. Trimming removed 3 bases at V and 5 bases at J, with 8 bases between. Looked up from germline, CDR1 is SGDLS and CDR2 is YYNGEE.

This sequence joins TRBV5-6 and TRBJ2-5, with 11 bases identical to TRBD1. V shed 4 bases, J shed 4 bases, and the junction held 9 bases outside the gene matches. Germline assignment: CDR1 SGHDT and CDR2 YYEEEE. This CDR3 has 16 residues. Written as DNA, the CDR3 is TGTGCCAGCAGCGTAGGGACAGGGGGTGTTCGAGAGACCCAGTACTTC. Translating it yields CASSVGTGGVRETQYF.

The chain joins TRBV15 to TRBJ2-7; D not resolved. The V and J ends lost 0 bases and 2 bases respectively, with 11 bases between them. CDR3 length equals 15 residues. Germline lookup yields CDR1 LNHNV and CDR2 YYDKDF (reference sequence). The CDR3 protein is CATSRDPTKPYEQYF. In DNA form, the CDR3 reads TGTGCCACCAGCAGAGATCCGACCAAGCCCTACGAGCAGTACTTC.

Concerning this clone itself: The same CDR3 can be traced to other DNA sequences in this sample. V usage is TRBV7-9 and J usage is TRBJ1-2, with D possibly matching TRBD1 (5 bases). The CDR3 runs 13 residues. The V gene lost 5 bases and the J gene lost 2 bases, with 9 bases spanning the gap. Germline lookup yields CDR1 SEHNR and CDR2 FQNEAQ (reference sequence). CDR3 in amino acids: CASSLGGNYGYTF. Written as DNA, the CDR3 is TGTGCCAGCAGCCTGGGGGGGAACTATGGCTACACCTTC.

The J gene is TRBJ2-7, the V gene TRBV28; TRBD2 matches 11 bases. Germline-derived CDR1 and CDR2 are MDHEN and SYDVKM. V shed 4 bases and J 1 base; nucleotides not matched to a gene: 3. The CDR3 contains 15 residues. The CDR3, as DNA: TGTGCCAGCAGTTCTACTAGCGGGGGTTCCTACGAGCAGTACTTC. Amino acids: CASSSTSGGSYEQYF.

This sequence joins TRBV10-1 and TRBJ1-4; 7 bases agree with TRBD1. The germline gives CDR1 WNHNN, CDR2 SYGVQD (reference sequence). Trimming at V came to 5 bases and at J to 7 bases, leaving 7 bases not matched to a gene. The CDR3 has 14 amino acids. Here the CDR3 DNA reads TGCGCCAGCAGTAAGGAGACAGGGACTGAAAAACTGTTTTTT. Residues: CASSKETGTEKLFF.

The chain links TRBV9 to TRBJ1-2; D perhaps matches TRBD1 (6 bases). V lost 3 bases to trimming and J lost 1 base, with 10 bases between them. CDR3 length: 14 residues. The germline V gene encodes CDR1 SGDLS and CDR2 YYNGEE. CDR3 DNA sequence: TGTGCCAGCAGCGCATCAGGGGATAACTATGGCTACACCTTC. Amino acid sequence: CASSASGDNYGYTF.

This clone was detected only once. The rearrangement links TRBV29-1 to TRBJ2-2, with 8 bases aligning to TRBD1. V lost 5 bases to trimming and J lost 2 bases; unmatched junction nucleotides: 7. This CDR3 is built from 15 residues. Germline loops: CDR1 SQVTM, CDR2 ANQGSEA. CDR3 residues: CSVIGQGGNTGELFF. The CDR3 nucleotides read TGCAGCGTTATAGGACAGGGCGGAAACACCGGGGAGCTGTTTTTT.